The clone carrying this TCR beta chain was counted ten times or more. V was pared by 4 bases and J by 12 bases, with 11 bases of the junction left unmatched. Germline CDR1 LGHDT, CDR2 YNNKEL (reference sequence). This CDR3 comprises 13 residues. MiXCR, run by TCRdb on the RT-PCR reads, gives a single entry per CDR3 protein. The sample shows around 700,000 distinct CDR3 sequences, 14% of them seen only once. Input material: memory CD4+ T cells from blood. This chain links TRBV3-1 with TRBJ1-2; 7 nucleotides match TRBD1. The receptor was derived from a female donor in good health, serving as a healthy control. This CDR3 reads CASSPEPYRGDTF. CDR3 coding DNA: TGTGCCAGCAGCCCGGAACCGTACAGGGGAGACACCTTC.